This TCR beta chain was sequenced for a study of T cell responses to AZD1222 COVID-19 vaccine. Trimming shortened V by 1 base and J by 2 bases, and 5 bases separated the two germline ends. Germline CDR1 reads SEHNR; CDR2 reads FQNEAQ (reference sequence). The CDR3 has 13 residues. Repertoires were generated with immunoSEQ multiplex PCR, while TCRdb's copy carries only in-frame clones and drops some. This table holds roughly 120,000 clones, about 88% found once. Comment on this clone: The antigen is unknown.

Study-level findings and limits: At 160-218 and 743-854, vaccine-associated CD4 TCRs were dominant, and they spanned spike. Spike-specific TCR breadth and depth went up after people got two AZD1222 doses. Donors were chiefly white British, with a greater number of females, and clonal diversity was perhaps underestimated.

The material was peripheral blood, obtained on day 0 of AZD1222 vaccination. The sequence was collected from an adult in good health. The gene calls are TRBV7-9 and TRBJ1-1; no reliable D call. In nucleotides, the CDR3 is TGTGCCAGCAGCTTAGAAGGCAACACTGAAGCTTTCTTT. It is translated as CASSLEGNTEAFF. Full variable domain (remainder filled in from reference TRBV7-9 and TRBJ1-1): DTGVSQNPRHKITKRGQNVTFRCDPISEHNRLYWYRQTLGQGPEFLTYFQNEAQLEKSRLLSDRFSAERPKGSFSTLEIQRTEQGDSAMYLCASSLEGNTEAFFGQGTRLTVV.